This T cell receptor (beta chain) is from a study of spatial heterogeneity in lung cancer. TCRdb reprocessed the 5' RACE reads via MiXCR and lists one record per CDR3 protein. The sample has more than 65,000 distinct CDR3 sequences, 7% to 9% seen once. This sample's time point: sample taken at primary tumor resection. The CDR3 length is 18 residues. V gave up 4 bases and J gave up 7 bases; unmatched junction bases: 13. Germline V gives CDR1 SGHRS, CDR2 YFSETQ. The material sequenced was PBMCs, taken at surgery. The origin of this receptor is a male donor with early-stage non-small cell lung cancer. The chain uses TRBV5-1 and TRBJ2-1; 14 bases are a match to TRBD2. The CDR3 loop is CASSPHKTGTSGGNEQFF. CDR3 DNA sequence: TGCGCCAGCAGCCCGCACAAAACCGGGACTAGCGGGGGTAATGAGCAGTTCTTC.